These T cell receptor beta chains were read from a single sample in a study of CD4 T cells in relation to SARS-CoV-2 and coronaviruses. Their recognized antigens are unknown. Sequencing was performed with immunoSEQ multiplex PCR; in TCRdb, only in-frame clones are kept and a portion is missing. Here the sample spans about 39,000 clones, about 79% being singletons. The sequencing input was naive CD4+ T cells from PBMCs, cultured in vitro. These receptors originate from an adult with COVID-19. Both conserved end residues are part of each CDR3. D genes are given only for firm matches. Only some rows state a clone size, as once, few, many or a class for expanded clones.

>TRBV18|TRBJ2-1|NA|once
CASSPQGRDNEQFF
TGTGCCAGCTCACCACAGGGCAGGGACAATGAGCAGTTCTTC
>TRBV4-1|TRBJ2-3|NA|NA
CASSQVGLNTDTQYF
TGCGCCAGCAGCCAAGTGGGACTGAACACAGATACGCAGTATTTT
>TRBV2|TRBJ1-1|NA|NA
CASSLDTEAFF
TGTGCCAGCAGCCTCGACACTGAAGCTTTCTTT
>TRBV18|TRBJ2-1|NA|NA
CASSPPPYNEQFF
TGTGCCAGCTCACCACCTCCATACAATGAGCAGTTCTTC
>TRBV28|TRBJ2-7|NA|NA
CASSFQGPSSYEQYF
TGTGCCAGCAGTTTTCAGGGGCCGAGCTCCTACGAGCAGTACTTC
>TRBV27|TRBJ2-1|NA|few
CASSLWGARTYNEQFF
TGTGCCAGCAGTTTATGGGGGGCCCGAACCTACAATGAGCAGTTCTTC
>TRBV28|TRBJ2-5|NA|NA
CASSLMGLGETQYF
TGTGCCAGCAGTTTAATGGGGTTAGGAGAGACCCAGTACTTC
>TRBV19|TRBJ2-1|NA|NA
CASSIDRTGVTYNEQFF
TGTGCCAGTAGTATAGATCGTACAGGTGTAACCTACAATGAGCAGTTCTTC
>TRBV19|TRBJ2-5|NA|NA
CASSMPGVETQYF
TGTGCCAGTAGTATGCCTGGGGTTGAGACCCAGTACTTC
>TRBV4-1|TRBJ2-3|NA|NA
CASSKGEAKRTDTQYF
TGCGCCAGCAGCAAGGGTGAGGCGAAGAGGACAGATACGCAGTATTTT
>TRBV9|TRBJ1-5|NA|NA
CASSVGSNQPQHF
TGTGCCAGCAGCGTAGGTAGCAATCAGCCCCAGCATTTT
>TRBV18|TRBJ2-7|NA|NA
CASSPPTSSYEQYF
TGTGCCAGCTCACCACCGACCAGTTCCTACGAGCAGTACTTC
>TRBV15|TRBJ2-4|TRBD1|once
CATHSRGTGKNIQYF
TGTGCCACCCACTCGCGGGGGACAGGGAAAAACATTCAGTACTTC
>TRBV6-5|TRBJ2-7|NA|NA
CASSYSSDGEVSEQYF
TGTGCCAGCAGTTACTCATCGGATGGGGAGGTCTCCGAGCAGTACTTC
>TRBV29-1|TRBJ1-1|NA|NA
CSVSTGGGTEAFF
TGCAGCGTTAGTACAGGAGGTGGAACTGAAGCTTTCTTT
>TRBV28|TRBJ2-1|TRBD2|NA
CASSQTSGGQNEQFF
TGTGCCAGCAGCCAGACTAGCGGGGGGCAAAATGAGCAGTTCTTC
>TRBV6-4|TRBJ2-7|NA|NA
CASIRDPRAEQYF
TGTGCCAGCATCCGGGACCCCCGTGCCGAGCAGTACTTC
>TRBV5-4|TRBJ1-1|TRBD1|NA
CASSTGGVGGSNTEAFF
TGTGCCAGCAGTACAGGGGGGGTGGGAGGGTCGAACACTGAAGCTTTCTTT
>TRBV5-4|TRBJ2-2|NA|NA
CASSRNTGELFF
TGTGCCAGCAGCCGCAACACCGGGGAGCTGTTTTTT
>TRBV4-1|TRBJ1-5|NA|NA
CASSLREGDQPQHF
TGCGCCAGCAGCCTACGAGAGGGAGATCAGCCCCAGCATTTT
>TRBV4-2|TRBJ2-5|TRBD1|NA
CASSLDRGPETQYF
TGTGCCAGCAGCCTCGACAGGGGGCCAGAGACCCAGTACTTC
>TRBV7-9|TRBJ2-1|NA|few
CASRETASSYNEQFF
TGTGCCAGCAGGGAAACTGCCAGCTCCTACAATGAGCAGTTCTTC
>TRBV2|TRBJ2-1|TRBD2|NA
CASKWERERDEQFF
TGTGCCAGCAAGTGGGAGCGGGAGCGCGATGAGCAGTTCTTC
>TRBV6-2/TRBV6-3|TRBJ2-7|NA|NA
CASSQSSYEQYF
TGTGCCAGCAGCCAAAGCTCCTACGAGCAGTACTTC
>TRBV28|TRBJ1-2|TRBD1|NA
CASSGTGGYTF
TGTGCCAGCAGTGGGACAGGCGGCTACACCTTC
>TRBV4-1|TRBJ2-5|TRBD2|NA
CASSPGLAGLLTETQYF
TGCGCCAGCAGCCCGGGACTAGCGGGCCTCCTTACGGAGACCCAGTACTTC
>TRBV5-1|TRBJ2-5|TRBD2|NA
CASSSGLAGGETQYF
TGCGCCAGCAGCAGCGGACTAGCGGGAGGAGAGACCCAGTACTTC
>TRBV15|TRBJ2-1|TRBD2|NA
CATSRDGGREGEQFF
TGTGCCACCAGCAGAGATGGCGGGAGAGAGGGTGAGCAGTTCTTC